The clone carrying this T cell receptor (beta chain) was found many times. Its antigen remains unknown. The record originates from a study of T cells after posttransplantation cyclophosphamide. Study-wide results and limits: After PTCy, TRB diversity resembled that of CNI/methotrexate controls. Blood and skin or GI T cell repertoires showed limited TRB overlap.

With V trimmed by 3 bases and J by 1 base, 6 bases remained unmatched. The length of the CDR3 is 16 residues. TCRdb's copy holds only in-frame clones and misses some; the assay was immunoSEQ multiplex PCR. In total the sample includes about 30,000 clones, none of them seen once. The clonotype was recovered from a woman between 25 and 40 years old in good health and a related stem cell transplant donor. What was sequenced was PBMCs. The V call is TRBV12-3 or TRBV12-4, the J call TRBJ2-3, with 8 positions matching TRBD2. The DNA for the CDR3 is TGTGCCAGCAGTTTGCTAGGCGGGGGGCGCACAGATACGCAGTATTTT. Translation gives CASSLLGGGRTDTQYF.